This TCR beta chain was captured by sequencing in a study of blood T cell repertoires in COVID-19. There are 15 residues in the CDR3. Trimming removed 10 bases from V and 7 bases from J; junction bases left unmatched: 13. Germline CDR1 reads SNHLY; CDR2 reads FYNNEI. Original methodology: Nucleated cell counts were estimated from reference gene primer amplification. Sequencing was performed with immunoSEQ multiplex PCR; in TCRdb, only in-frame clones are kept and a portion is missing. That table gives V, J and clone size, and the DNA gave D and trimming. The data show about 16,000 clones, with about 87% seen just once and about 12% held by the top ten.

The sequencing input was peripheral blood. The clonotype was recovered from a human donor in a cohort sampled during active COVID-19. This chain uses TRBV2 with TRBJ1-2; 12 bases map to TRBD1. CDR3 coding DNA: TGTGCCACCCTCCCTGGTCGGGACAGGGGGCTTGGCTACACCTTC. Encoded protein: CATLPGRDRGLGYTF.